This T cell receptor beta chain is drawn from a study of T-cell reconstitution after alpha-beta-depleted transplantation in children. The library targeted TCRbeta and was prepared with unique molecular identifiers. TCRdb passed the PCR reads through MiXCR, listing each CDR3 protein once. The sample comprises some 640,000 distinct CDR3 sequences, roughly 17% of which are singletons, and 0.85% to 1.3% rests with the top ten. The CDR3 contains 13 residues. Trimming removed 1 base from V and 6 bases from J, with 9 bases in between. Germline V gene sequence: CDR1 SEHNR, CDR2 FQNEAQ (reference sequence). V usage is TRBV7-9 and J usage is TRBJ1-2; D uncertain. This receptor was taken from a human donor who donated a stem cell graft to a child with acute myeloid leukemia. The sample in question was PBMCs from the stem cell graft donor, obtained from the stem cell graft. The CDR3 sequence is CASSLGGMDGYTF. The DNA for the CDR3 is TGTGCCAGCAGCTTAGGAGGGATGGATGGCTACACCTTC.